This is a list of T cell receptor beta chains from one sample in a study of blood T cell repertoires in COVID-19. Assay: immunoSEQ multiplex PCR; the TCRdb copy retains only in-frame clones and omits some. The data hold about 140,000 clones, with around 87% observed a single time. The sequencing input was peripheral blood. Receptor source: a human donor in a cohort sampled during active COVID-19. The CDR3 runs from the conserved cysteine through the conserved F or W. The D gene is left open where the match is weak. The size entry is marked missing in some rows and otherwise reads once, few, many or a size class.

TRBD1	TRBV7-9	TRBJ1-4	NA	CASSLGQVATNEKLFF	TGTGCCAGCAGCCTCGGACAGGTTGCAACTAATGAAAAACTGTTTTTT
NA	TRBV7-8	TRBJ1-2	NA	CASSLGGLPGSANYGYTF	TGTGCCAGCAGCTTAGGCGGTCTCCCAGGGTCAGCTAACTATGGCTACACCTTC
TRBD1	TRBV9	TRBJ1-1	NA	CASNPAGGSTEAFF	TGTGCCAGCAACCCTGCAGGGGGGAGCACTGAAGCTTTCTTT
NA	TRBV19	TRBJ1-2	NA	CASGVGGNSDYYGYTF	TGTGCCAGCGGAGTAGGAGGGAACTCTGATTATTATGGCTACACCTTC
NA	TRBV30	TRBJ2-2	NA	CAWSEGGDLRRELFF	TGTGCCTGGAGCGAAGGGGGGGACCTTCGACGGGAGCTGTTTTTT
TRBD1	TRBV23-1	TRBJ1-4	NA	CARRQGIILFF	TGCGCCAGGAGACAGGGTATCATACTGTTTTTT
NA	TRBV11-1	TRBJ2-2	once	CASSWTRRDGELFF	TGTGCCAGCAGCTGGACAAGGCGGGACGGGGAGCTGTTTTTT
NA	TRBV5-4	TRBJ1-2	NA	CASSAQGIPNYGYTF	TGTGCCAGCAGCGCACAGGGAATACCGAACTATGGCTACACCTTC
TRBD1	TRBV7-9	TRBJ1-2	NA	CASSFPGAGGLDGYTF	TGTGCCAGCAGCTTTCCTGGCGCAGGGGGGTTAGATGGCTACACCTTC
NA	TRBV28	TRBJ1-4	NA	CASSFQGGPNEKLFF	TGTGCCAGCAGTTTCCAAGGGGGTCCGAATGAAAAACTGTTTTTT
NA	TRBV10-2	TRBJ1-2	NA	CASSERFPYGYTF	TGCGCCAGCAGTGAGCGGTTCCCCTATGGCTACACCTTC